This record looks at one T cell receptor beta chain sequence and its context. The data derive from a study of response to subunit inactivated influenza vaccine. Trimming removed 3 bases at V and 6 bases at J, with 20 bases between. This CDR3 spans 17 amino acids. Germline V gene lookup returns CDR1 MNHEY and CDR2 SMNVEV (reference sequence). TCRdb re-analysed the RT-PCR reads in MiXCR, keeping a single row per CDR3 protein. This table has hundreds of thousands of distinct CDR3 sequences, approximately 15% appearing once. V gene TRBV27 combines with J gene TRBJ2-2; tentatively, D is TRBD1 (6 bases). The sequences come from PBMCs from blood, collected roughly 2 weeks before vaccination. This sequence originates from a man aged 50 to 60 who received an inactivated influenza vaccine. The CDR3 bases are TGTGCCAGCAGTTTTGAGGGGGTACTACCGTTCGCCGGGGAGCTGTTTTTT. Protein: CASSFEGVLPFAGELFF.